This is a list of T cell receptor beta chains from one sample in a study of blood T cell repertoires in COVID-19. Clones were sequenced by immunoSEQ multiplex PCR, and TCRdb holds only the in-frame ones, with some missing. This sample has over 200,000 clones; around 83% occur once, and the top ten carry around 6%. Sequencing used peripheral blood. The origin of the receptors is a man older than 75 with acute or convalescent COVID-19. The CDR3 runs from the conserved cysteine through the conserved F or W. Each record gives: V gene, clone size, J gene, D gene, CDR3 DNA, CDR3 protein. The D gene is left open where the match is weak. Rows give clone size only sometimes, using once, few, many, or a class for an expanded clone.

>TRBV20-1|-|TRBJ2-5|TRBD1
TGCAGTGCTAGTAGCACCGGGACAGGGGTTAGGGAGACCCAGTACTTC
CSASSTGTGVRETQYF
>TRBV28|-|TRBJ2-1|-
TGTGCCAGCAGTTTATTTGACTGGGAGCAGTTCTTC
CASSLFDWEQFF
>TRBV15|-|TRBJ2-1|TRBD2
TGTGCCACCCCCTTGGGGGGGTACAGCTCCTACAATGAGCAGTTCTTC
CATPLGGYSSYNEQFF
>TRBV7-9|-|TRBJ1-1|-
TGTGCCAGCAGCTTAAAGGGGGACACTGAAGCTTTCTTT
CASSLKGDTEAFF
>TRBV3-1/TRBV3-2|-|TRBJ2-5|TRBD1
TGTGCCAGCAGCCAACGGACAGGGACGAACCTGGAGACCCAGTACTTC
CASSQRTGTNLETQYF
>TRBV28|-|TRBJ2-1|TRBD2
TGTGCCAGCAGTCCTTCTCGCGGGAGTTATGAGCAGTTCTTC
CASSPSRGSYEQFF
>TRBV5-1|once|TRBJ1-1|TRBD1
TGCGCCAGCAGCCGAGACAGGGGGACTGAAGCTTTCTTT
CASSRDRGTEAFF
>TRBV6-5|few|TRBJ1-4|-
TGTGCCAGCGGAAGACAGACAACTAATGAAAAACTGTTTTTT
CASGRQTTNEKLFF
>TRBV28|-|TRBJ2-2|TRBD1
TGTGCCAGCAGTTACCCGGGACAGAGAACCGGGGAGCTGTTTTTT
CASSYPGQRTGELFF
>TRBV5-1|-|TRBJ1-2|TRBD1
TGCGCCAGCAGCTGGACAGGAGAGTATGGCTACACCTTC
CASSWTGEYGYTF
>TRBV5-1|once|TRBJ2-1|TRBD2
TGCGCCAGCAGCGGGGGGGGACTGCCTAACAATGAGCAGTTCTTC
CASSGGGLPNNEQFF
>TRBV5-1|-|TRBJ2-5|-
TGCGCCAGCAGCTTGCTCCTAGTTGGAGAGACCCAGTACTTC
CASSLLLVGETQYF
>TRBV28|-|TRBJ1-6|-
TGTGCCAGCAAGAACACACAGAACTATAATTCACCCCTCCACTTT
CASKNTQNYNSPLHF
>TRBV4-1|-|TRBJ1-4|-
TGCGCCAGCAGCCAAGGGGGGCGTGGTGAAAAACTGTTTTTT
CASSQGGRGEKLFF
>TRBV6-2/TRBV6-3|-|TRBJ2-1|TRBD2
TGTGCCAGCAGTTATCCCCCACCCGAGAGACTAGCGGGAGGATACAATGAGCAGTTCTTC
CASSYPPPERLAGGYNEQFF
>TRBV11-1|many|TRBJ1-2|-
TGTGCCAGCAGCCACGGTTGGGGAGCACAGGGCTACACCTTC
CASSHGWGAQGYTF
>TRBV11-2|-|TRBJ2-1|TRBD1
TGTGCCAGCAGCCCCACTTCGGGACAGGGGGCCTACAATGAGCAGTTCTTC
CASSPTSGQGAYNEQFF
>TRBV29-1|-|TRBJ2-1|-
TGCAGCGGGGCGTTTAGAGAGCAGTTCTTC
CSGAFREQFF
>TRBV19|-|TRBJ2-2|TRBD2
TGTGCCAGTAGGCGAGGGACTAGCGGCGCCGGGGAGCTGTTTTTT
CASRRGTSGAGELFF
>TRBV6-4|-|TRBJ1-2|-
TGTGCCAGCAGTGACTCACGAAGGGGGGGCTACACCTTC
CASSDSRRGGYTF
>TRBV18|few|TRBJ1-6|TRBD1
TGTGCCAGCTCACTTGGACAGGGGGCTTCACCCCTCCACTTT
CASSLGQGASPLHF
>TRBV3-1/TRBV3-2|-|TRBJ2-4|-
TGTGCCAGCAGCCAGCCTCGAGAGGGAAACATTCAGTACTTC
CASSQPREGNIQYF
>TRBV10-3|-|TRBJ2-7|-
TGTGCCAGCCAGTGGGGGGGACAGGCCTCCTACGAGCAGTACTTC
CASQWGGQASYEQYF
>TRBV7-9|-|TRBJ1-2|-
TGTGCCAGCAGCGTTGGGACCGCCGGAGGGGGCTACACCTTC
CASSVGTAGGGYTF
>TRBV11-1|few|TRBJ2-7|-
TGTGCCAGCAGCGCAGCCGGGACACCGAGCTCCTACGAGCAGTACTTC
CASSAAGTPSSYEQYF
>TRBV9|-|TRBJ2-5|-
TGTGCCAGCAGCGTAGGTGGCTCAGAGACCCAGTACTTC
CASSVGGSETQYF
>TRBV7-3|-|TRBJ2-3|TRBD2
TGTGCCAGCAGCCGGACTAGCGGGACCACAGATACGCAGTATTTT
CASSRTSGTTDTQYF
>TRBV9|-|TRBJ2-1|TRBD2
TGTGCCAGCAGCCCAATAGCGGGAGGGCAATACAATGAGCAGTTCTTC
CASSPIAGGQYNEQFF
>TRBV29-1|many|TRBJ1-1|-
TGCAGCGTTGATTGGGCAGGGGAGAACACTGAAGCTTTCTTT
CSVDWAGENTEAFF
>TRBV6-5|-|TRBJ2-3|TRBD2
TGTGCCAGCCGACTAGCCGGGGCAGATACGCAGTATTTT
CASRLAGADTQYF
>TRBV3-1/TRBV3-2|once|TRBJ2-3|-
TGTGCCAGCAGCCCTCTAGGGGGGGGCGCAGATACGCAGTATTTT
CASSPLGGGADTQYF
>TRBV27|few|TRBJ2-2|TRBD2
TGTGCCAGCGCTCCGGCCGGGACTAGCGGGAGTTTTGTCGGGGAGCTGTTTTTT
CASAPAGTSGSFVGELFF
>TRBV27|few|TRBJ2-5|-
TGTGCCAGCGGCCGGAGGAACCAAGAGACCCAGTACTTC
CASGRRNQETQYF
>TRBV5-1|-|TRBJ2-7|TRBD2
TGCGCCAGCAGCCCGGGACTAGGTACTCCTTACGAGCAGTACTTC
CASSPGLGTPYEQYF
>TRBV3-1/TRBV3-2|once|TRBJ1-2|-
TGTGCCAGCAGCCCTACACAGGGTAGCTATGGCTACACCTTC
CASSPTQGSYGYTF
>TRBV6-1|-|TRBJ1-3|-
TGTGCCAGCAGTGAGTTTAACAGTTTCTCTGGAAACACCATATATTTT
CASSEFNSFSGNTIYF
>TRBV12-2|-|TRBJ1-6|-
TGTGCAAGTCGCTTATGCCGGAATTCACCCCTCCACTTT
CASRLCRNSPLHF
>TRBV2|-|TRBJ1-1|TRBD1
TGTGCCAGCAGTAAAGGGACAGGGTATCTGAACACTGAAGCTTTCTTT
CASSKGTGYLNTEAFF
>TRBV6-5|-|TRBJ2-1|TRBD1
TGTGCCAGCAGGAGGGACAGCCCAGAGCAGTTCTTC
CASRRDSPEQFF
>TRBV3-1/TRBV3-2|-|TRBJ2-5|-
TGTGCCAGCAGCCAACCTGGGGGGGAGACCCAGTACTTC
CASSQPGGETQYF
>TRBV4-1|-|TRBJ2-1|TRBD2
TGCGCCAGCAGCCAAGAAGGACTAGCGGGAGGAGACAATGAGCAGTTCTTC
CASSQEGLAGGDNEQFF
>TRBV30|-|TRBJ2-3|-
TGTGCCTGGAGTACGCAGAGGACGCAGTATTTT
CAWSTQRTQYF
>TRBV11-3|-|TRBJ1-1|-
TGTGCCAGCAGCTGGGGAGGAGGAGAGGAAGCTTTCTTT
CASSWGGGEEAFF